These 8 T cell receptor beta chains came from one sample sequenced in a study of blood T cells in healthy people across ages. With a J-beta primer mix and a sample-barcoded 5' primer, a second PCR ran about 7 to 11 cycles. Using its own MiXCR run on the 5' RACE reads, TCRdb lists one record per CDR3 protein. The table records fewer than 950,000 distinct CDR3 sequences, around 36% of them present only once. Specimen: blood. These receptors came from a young man in good health.

The J gene is TRBJ2-1, the V gene TRBV7-9, with no clear D. Trimming took off 5 bases at V and 3 bases at J, with 26 bases between the two ends. The CDR3 spans 19 residues. Germline loops: CDR1 SEHNR, CDR2 FQNEAQ (reference sequence). The CDR3 DNA is TGTGCCAGCAGCAACCCGCATGTGAGAGGTTTTACTAACTACAATGAGCAGTTCTTC. This translates into CASSNPHVRGFTNYNEQFF.

A few counts support this clonotype. V usage is TRBV20-1 and J usage is TRBJ2-5; the match to TRBD2 covers 15 bases. V trimming: 4 bases; J trimming: 2 bases; junction bases outside the gene matches: 8. CDR1 and CDR2 (germline): DFQATT, SNEGSKA (reference sequence). The CDR3 consists of 17 residues. The CDR3, as DNA: TGCAGTGCTACGTTAAGGACTAGCGGGGGGGTACAAGAGACCCAGTACTTC. Its protein is CSATLRTSGGVQETQYF.

The chain has TRBV3-1 and TRBJ1-5; D remains unclear. CDR1 LGHDT and CDR2 YNNKEL come from the germline V gene (reference sequence). This CDR3 has 16 residues. V dropped 1 base and J dropped 2 bases, with 12 bases sitting between them. This CDR3 is CASSQGTGDGNQPQHF. Written as DNA, the CDR3 is TGTGCCAGCAGCCAAGGCACCGGGGATGGCAATCAGCCCCAGCATTTT.

This clonotype has ten or more counts. The chain has TRBV5-1 and TRBJ2-7; the D gene could be TRBD1 or TRBD2 (7 bases each). Trimming took 2 bases from V and 0 from J, leaving 15 bases between them. The CDR3 runs 16 residues. Per germline, CDR1 SGHRS and CDR2 YFSETQ. The CDR3 region has the DNA TGCGCCAGCAGCTTAGCGGGGACAGCAAGCTCCTACGAGCAGTACTTC. The encoded protein is CASSLAGTASSYEQYF.

V gene TRBV7-6 combines with J gene TRBJ1-1, with 10 nucleotides matching TRBD1. The V gene end was trimmed by 0 bases and the J gene end by 7 bases; junction bases not matched to a gene: 5. The CDR3 length is 15 residues. Germline CDR1 and CDR2: SGHVS and FNYEAQ. In nucleotides, the CDR3 is TGTGCCAGCAGCTTAGCGGACAGGGGGAGGGATGAAGCTTTCTTT. It specifies CASSLADRGRDEAFF.

This clonotype was found a few times. This chain uses TRBV20-1 with TRBJ2-1; possible D gene TRBD2, 6 bases. Gene TRBJ2-7 matches the end of the DNA better, so the J call may be wrong. The CDR3 covers 15 residues. CDR1 and CDR2 (germline): DFQATT, SNEGSKA (reference sequence). The CDR3 DNA sequence: TGCAGTGCTAGAGATGGGAGGAACCCCTACAATGAGCAGTACTTC. Encoded protein: CSARDGRNPYNEQYF.

This chain joins TRBV2 and TRBJ1-2; TRBD1 matches at 9 bases. Unmatched junction bases numbered 9, after V lost 5 bases and J lost 8 bases. This CDR3 is 14 amino acids long. Germline lookup yields CDR1 SNHLY and CDR2 FYNNEI. CDR3 loop: CASSKGTGRRGYTF. CDR3 sequence (DNA): TGTGCCAGCAGTAAGGGGACAGGGCGCAGGGGCTACACCTTC.

The chain combines TRBV20-1 with TRBJ1-3; D uncertain. The CDR3 sequence is 12 residues long. V was trimmed by 5 bases and J by 4 bases, leaving 9 bases between them. The germline CDR1 and CDR2 sequences are DFQATT and SNEGSKA (reference sequence). CDR3 region: CSAHDGGNTIYF. The DNA of the CDR3 is TGCAGTGCTCACGACGGAGGAAACACCATATATTTT.